The 23 T cell receptor beta chains below come from one sample, sequenced in a study of CD8+CD57+ T cells in acquired aplastic anemia. Genomic DNA was employed as the template in profiling TCR beta VDJ and CDR3. MiXCR was run by TCRdb on the reads, yielding one entry per CDR3 protein. The sample has approximately 170,000 distinct CDR3 sequences, around 43% seen once; the top ten hold roughly 2.9%. For sequencing, patients were chosen who had shown expansion of CD8+CD57+ cells by flow cytometry. The specimen was sorted CD4+, CD8+, or CD8+CD57+ T cells (not recorded which) from PBMCs. These receptors came from a human donor with aplastic anemia.

At least ten counts were recorded for this clonotype. This sequence joins TRBV7-2 and TRBJ2-1; TRBD2 matches 7 bases. This CDR3 spans 15 amino acids. Germline-derived CDR1 and CDR2 are SGHTA and FQGNSA. J gave up 3 bases and V 5 bases, and 7 bases lay outside the gene matches. The DNA of the CDR3 is TGTGCCAGCAGCATACCGGGCGGGGGCTACAATGAGCAGTTCTTC. Its protein is CASSIPGGGYNEQFF.

The chain employs TRBV5-1 and TRBJ2-7; D possibly corresponds to TRBD2 (6 bases). Trimming took 1 base from V and 2 from J, leaving 10 bases between them. The CDR3 is 14 amino acids. Germline CDR1 is SGHRS and CDR2 is YFSETQ. The CDR3 reads CASSLSGEPYEQYF. In nucleotides, the CDR3 is TGCGCCAGCAGCTTGTCGGGGGAACCCTACGAGCAGTACTTC.

The genes are TRBV11-2 and TRBJ2-5; D might be TRBD1 (6 bases). This CDR3 has 16 residues. V gave up 0 bases and J gave up 5 bases, with 16 bases separating them. Germline values: CDR1 SGHAT, CDR2 FQNNGV. The CDR3 loop is CASSLEVVGGRETQYF. CDR3 nucleotide sequence: TGTGCCAGCAGCTTAGAGGTAGTTGGGGGCCGGGAGACCCAGTACTTC. Variable domain in full (rest from reference TRBV11-2 and TRBJ2-5): EAGVAQSPRYKIIEKRQSVAFWCNPISGHATLYWYQQILGQGPKLLIQFQNNGVVDDSQLPKDRFSAERLKGVDSTLKIQPAKLEDSAVYLCASSLEVVGGRETQYFGPGTRLLVL.

V is TRBV20-1 and J is TRBJ1-5; a possible D gene is TRBD1 (6 bases). In germline, CDR1 is DFQATT, CDR2 SNEGSKA (reference sequence). The germline V and J ends were trimmed by 6 bases and 7 bases, with 13 bases remaining between them. The CDR3 is 12 residues long. CDR3 protein: CSAKQGGQPQHF. The CDR3 nucleotides read TGCAGTGCAAAACAGGGAGGACAGCCCCAGCATTTT.

The CDR3 sequence is CASSYFGSNTEAFF. The CDR3 DNA reads as TGTGCCAGCAGTTACTTTGGATCGAACACTGAAGCTTTCTTT. The chain has TRBV6-2 or TRBV6-3 and TRBJ1-1; D is undetermined. The CDR3 is 14 residues long. The ends were cut back, 1 base at V and 1 base at J, with 7 bases in the middle. Germline CDR1 reads MNHEY; CDR2 reads SVGEGT.

The chain combines TRBV9 with TRBJ2-2; D is uncertain. The CDR3 is 13 residues long. Germline values: CDR1 SGDLS, CDR2 YYNGEE. Trimming removed 1 base at V and 6 bases at J, with 7 bases between. For the CDR3, the DNA is TGTGCCAGCAGCGTACGAGATGCCGGGGAGCTGTTTTTT. Protein sequence: CASSVRDAGELFF.

This chain joins TRBV2 and TRBJ2-5; no clear D gene. From germline, CDR1 is SNHLY and CDR2 FYNNEI. The CDR3 sequence is 14 residues long. The ends were cut back, 6 bases at V and 1 base at J, with 12 bases in the middle. CDR3 loop: CASSSVGSQETQYF. Written as DNA, the CDR3 is TGTGCCAGCAGCTCGGTGGGGTCCCAAGAGACCCAGTACTTC. Full variable domain (missing parts from reference TRBV2 and TRBJ2-5): EPEVTQTPSHQVTQMGQEVILRCVPISNHLYFYWYRQILGQKVEFLVSFYNNEISEKSEIFDDQFSVERPDGSNFTLKIRSTKLEDSAMYFCASSSVGSQETQYFGPGTRLLVL.

The sample holds many counts of this clonotype. The chain carries TRBV7-8 and TRBJ2-3, with D possibly matching TRBD2 (6 bases). V was pared by 1 base and J by 1 base, with 12 bases between. The germline CDR1 and CDR2 sequences are SGHVS and FQNEAQ. This CDR3 spans 16 amino acids. DNA of the CDR3: TGTGCCAGCAGCTTAGTCGGAGGGAGCGGCACAGATACGCAGTATTTT. Its protein product is CASSLVGGSGTDTQYF.

The chain joins TRBV19 to TRBJ1-2, with a possible D match to TRBD1 (6 bases). Germline CDR1 reads LNHDA; CDR2 reads SQIVND (reference sequence). This CDR3 contains 13 residues. V lost 9 bases and J lost 7, with 18 bases in between. The CDR3 reads CASNDRGHFGYTF. For the CDR3, the DNA is TGTGCCAGCAATGATAGGGGACACTTTGGCTACACCTTC. Filled out from reference TRBV19 and TRBJ1-2, the complete variable domain reads DGGITQSPKYLFRKEGQNVTLSCEQNLNHDAMYWYRQDPGQGLRLIYYSQIVNDFQKGDIAEGYSVSREKKESFPLTVTSAQKNPTAFYLCASNDRGHFGYTFGSGTRLTVV.

Regarding this clonotype: Possible read error: a much larger clone is one base away. This chain connects TRBV5-6 to TRBJ2-1, with no clear D. Germline values: CDR1 SGHDT, CDR2 YYEEEE. The CDR3 consists of 14 residues. In DNA form, the CDR3 reads TGTGCCAGCAGCTTAACAGCTTCCTACAATGAGCAGCTCTTC. This translates into CASSLTASYNEQLF.

The rearrangement joins TRBV10-1 to TRBJ2-7; 10 bases match TRBD1. This CDR3 has 12 amino acids. Germline CDR1 reads WNHNN; CDR2 reads SYGVQD (reference sequence). J gave up 6 bases and V 6 bases, and 2 bases lay outside the gene matches. Here the CDR3 DNA reads TGCGCCAGCAGAAGGACAGGGGGCGAGCAGTACTTC. This gives the protein CASRRTGGEQYF.

This clonotype was observed many times. CDR3 DNA: TGTGCCAGCAGCTTTTCGGGAAACACCTACGAGCAGTACTTC. It is translated as CASSFSGNTYEQYF. The gene calls are TRBV7-9 and TRBJ2-7, with D possibly TRBD2 on 5 matching bases. The germline V gene has CDR1 SEHNR and CDR2 FQNEAQ (reference sequence). This CDR3 is built from 14 residues. Trimming removed 3 bases at V and 2 bases at J, with 11 bases between. The entire variable domain, with the rest obtained from reference TRBV7-9 and TRBJ2-7, is as follows: DTGVSQNPRHKITKRGQNVTFRCDPISEHNRLYWYRQTLGQGPEFLTYFQNEAQLEKSRLLSDRFSAERPKGSFSTLEIQRTEQGDSAMYLCASSFSGNTYEQYFGPGTRLTVT.

The chain combines TRBV29-1 with TRBJ1-1; D remains unclear. Germline-derived CDR1 and CDR2 are SQVTM and ANQGSEA. CDR3 length equals 14 residues. V was cut by 3 bases and J by 1 base, with 12 bases left in between. For the CDR3, the DNA is TGCAGCGTTGATGAGGAACATCCGAACACTGAAGCTTTCTTT. Translating it yields CSVDEEHPNTEAFF.

This clonotype was counted ten times or more. The chain employs TRBV5-5 and TRBJ2-1; TRBD2 might be the D (7 bases). This CDR3 comprises 14 residues. V shed 1 base and J shed 9 bases, with 14 bases lying between them. Germline lookup yields CDR1 SGHKS and CDR2 YYEKEE (reference sequence). The CDR3 region has the DNA TGTGCCAGCAGCTTGTACGGGGGGCAAGGTGAGCAGTTCTTC. Amino acids: CASSLYGGQGEQFF. Filled out from reference TRBV5-5 and TRBJ2-1, the complete variable domain reads DAGVTQSPTHLIKTRGQQVTLRCSPISGHKSVSWYQQVLGQGPQFIFQYYEKEERGRGNFPDRFSARQFPNYSSELNVNALLLGDSALYLCASSLYGGQGEQFFGPGTRLTVL.

CDR3 sequence (DNA): TGTGCCAGTAGTACAGGGGACAGATACTATGGCTACACCTTC. Amino acid sequence: CASSTGDRYYGYTF. The rearrangement links TRBV19 to TRBJ1-2; 7 bases line up with TRBD1. This CDR3 comprises 14 residues. Looked up from germline, CDR1 is LNHDA and CDR2 is SQIVND (reference sequence). V shed 4 bases and J 3 bases; nucleotides not matched to a gene: 5.

This clonotype showed up many times. CDR3 amino acids: CASSFSGRSSDEQFF. The CDR3 DNA is TGTGCCAGCAGCTTTAGCGGGAGATCGTCTGATGAGCAGTTCTTC. The chain couples TRBV12-3 or TRBV12-4 to TRBJ2-1, with 9 bases identical to TRBD2. This CDR3 spans 15 amino acids. V shed 6 bases and J 8 bases; nucleotides not matched to a gene: 11.

This clonotype came up many times. The V call is TRBV20-1, the J call TRBJ2-5; D unclear. With 2 bases removed from V and 1 base from J, the gap between germline ends came to 11 bases. The CDR3 extends over 14 amino acids. Germline assignment: CDR1 DFQATT and CDR2 SNEGSKA (reference sequence). CDR3 residues: CSARFPGPQETQYF. DNA of the CDR3: TGCAGTGCTAGATTTCCGGGCCCCCAAGAGACCCAGTACTTC.

V is TRBV10-3 and J is TRBJ1-4; D gene unclear. Germline-derived CDR1 and CDR2 are ENHRY and SYGVKD. The CDR3 is made up of 14 amino acids. Trimming removed 10 bases from V and 7 bases from J, with 19 bases in between. In DNA form, the CDR3 reads TGTGCCAGCAGCCGACGGGGTAGATTTGAAAAACTGTTTTTT. It specifies CASSRRGRFEKLFF.

The gene calls are TRBV15 and TRBJ2-7, with 10 positions matching TRBD2. Germline lookup yields CDR1 LNHNV and CDR2 YYDKDF (reference sequence). The CDR3 sequence is 16 residues long. The junction had 8 bases not matched to a gene; V was cut back by 3 bases and J by 3 bases. The CDR3 is CATSSPLAGADYEQYF. CDR3 sequence (DNA): TGTGCCACCAGCAGCCCTCTAGCGGGGGCGGACTACGAGCAGTACTTC.

There are many counts of this clonotype. This chain joins TRBV6-1 and TRBJ2-7, with 10 bases matching TRBD1. CDR3 size: 14 residues. With 6 bases clipped from V and 6 bases from J, the junction kept 8 bases outside the gene matches. Germline CDR1 reads MNHNS; CDR2 reads SASEGT. CDR3 residues: CASSPGQGGSEQYF. Written as DNA, the CDR3 is TGTGCCAGCAGCCCAGGACAGGGGGGCTCCGAGCAGTACTTC.

Note on this clonotype: This may be a read error, as it is one base from a much larger clone. The V and J genes are TRBV5-6 and TRBJ2-1, with D unclear. This CDR3 is 12 amino acids long. The V gene's germline CDR1 is SGHDT and CDR2 YYEEEE. The CDR3 nucleotides read TGTACCAGCAGCTTGAGTGAATATGAGCAGTTCTTC. It specifies CTSSLSEYEQFF.

The chain has TRBV19 and TRBJ2-7; perhaps TRBD1 as D (6 bases). Trimming pared 4 bases from V and 0 bases from J, leaving 10 bases between. Germline CDR1 reads LNHDA; CDR2 reads SQIVND (reference sequence). The length of the CDR3 is 14 residues. CDR3 sequence reads: CASSRGPYSYEQYF. Written as DNA, the CDR3 is TGTGCCAGTAGTAGGGGGCCATACTCCTACGAGCAGTACTTC.

The chain carries TRBV10-3 and TRBJ2-3, with D possibly being TRBD1 (5 bases). Germline V gene lookup returns CDR1 ENHRY and CDR2 SYGVKD. The CDR3 extends over 15 amino acids. V shed 0 bases and J shed 5 bases, with 12 bases lying between them. CDR3 in DNA: TGTGCCATCAGTGAGTCGGCGGAAGGGGAAGATACGCAGTATTTT. Translation: CAISESAEGEDTQYF.